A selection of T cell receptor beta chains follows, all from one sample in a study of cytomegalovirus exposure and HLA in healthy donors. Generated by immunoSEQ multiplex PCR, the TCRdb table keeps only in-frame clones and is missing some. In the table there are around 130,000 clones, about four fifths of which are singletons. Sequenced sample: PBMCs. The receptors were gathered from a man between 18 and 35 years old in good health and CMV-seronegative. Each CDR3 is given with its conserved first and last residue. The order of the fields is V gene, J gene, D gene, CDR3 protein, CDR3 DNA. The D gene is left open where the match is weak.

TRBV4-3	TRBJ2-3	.	CASSRSTGKGGDTQYF	TGCGCCAGCAGCCGATCAACAGGGAAGGGTGGAGATACGCAGTATTTT
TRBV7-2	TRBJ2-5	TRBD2	CATTREGGQETQYF	TGTGCCACCACAAGGGAGGGCGGCCAAGAGACCCAGTACTTC
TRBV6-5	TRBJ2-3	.	CATGAGAGPTDTQYF	TGTGCCACGGGGGCCGGAGCGGGGCCCACAGATACGCAGTATTTT
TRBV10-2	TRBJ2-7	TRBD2	CATRTSGGYYEQYF	TGCGCCACCCGGACTAGCGGGGGGTATTACGAGCAGTACTTC
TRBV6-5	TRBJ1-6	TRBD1	CASRQGAESPLHF	TGTGCCAGCAGACAGGGGGCGGAATCACCCCTCCACTTT
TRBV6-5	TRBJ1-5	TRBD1	CASSHKTGAGQPQHF	TGTGCCAGCAGCCACAAGACAGGGGCCGGGCAGCCCCAGCATTTT
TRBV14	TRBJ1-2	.	CASSQGTAGYGYTF	TGTGCCAGCAGCCAAGGAACAGCGGGCTATGGCTACACCTTC
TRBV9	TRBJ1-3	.	CASSPRNWQGNTIYF	TGTGCCAGCAGCCCCCGCAATTGGCAGGGAAACACCATATATTTT
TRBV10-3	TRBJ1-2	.	CASGSNREMDGYTF	TGTGCCTCTGGGTCTAACAGGGAAATGGATGGCTACACCTTC
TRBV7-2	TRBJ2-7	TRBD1	CASRTGGEQYF	TGTGCCAGCAGGACAGGGGGCGAGCAGTACTTC
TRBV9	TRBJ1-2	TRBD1	CASSVDGQGTRGRGYTF	TGTGCCAGCAGCGTAGACGGACAGGGGACCCGAGGAAGAGGCTACACCTTC
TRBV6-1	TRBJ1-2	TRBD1	CASSELGSGRGLGYGYTF	TGTGCCAGCAGTGAATTGGGATCGGGTAGGGGGCTCGGTTATGGCTACACCTTC